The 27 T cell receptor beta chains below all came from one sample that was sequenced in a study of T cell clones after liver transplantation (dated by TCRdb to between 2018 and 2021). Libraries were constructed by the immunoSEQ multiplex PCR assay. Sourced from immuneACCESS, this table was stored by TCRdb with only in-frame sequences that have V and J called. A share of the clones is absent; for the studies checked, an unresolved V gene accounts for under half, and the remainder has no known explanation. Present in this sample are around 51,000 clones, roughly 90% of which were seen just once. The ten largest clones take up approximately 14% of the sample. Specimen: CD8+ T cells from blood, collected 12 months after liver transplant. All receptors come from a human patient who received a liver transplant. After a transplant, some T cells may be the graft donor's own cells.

CDR3 amino acids: CASIFLTGGSREQFF. CDR3 nucleotide sequence: TGTGCCAGCATTTTTTTGACAGGGGGCTCGCGTGAGCAGTTCTTC. This chain joins TRBV28 and TRBJ2-1; 10 bases agree with TRBD1. The CDR3 length is 15 residues. Germline CDR1 is MDHEN and CDR2 is SYDVKM. Trimming cost V 7 bases and J 9 bases; bases outside gene matches: 12.

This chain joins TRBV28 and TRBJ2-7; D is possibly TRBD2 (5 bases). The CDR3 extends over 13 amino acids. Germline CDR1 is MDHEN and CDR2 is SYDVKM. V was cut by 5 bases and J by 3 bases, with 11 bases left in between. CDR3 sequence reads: CASSPGIFYEQYF. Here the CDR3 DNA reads TGTGCCAGCAGTCCCGGGATCTTCTACGAGCAGTACTTC.

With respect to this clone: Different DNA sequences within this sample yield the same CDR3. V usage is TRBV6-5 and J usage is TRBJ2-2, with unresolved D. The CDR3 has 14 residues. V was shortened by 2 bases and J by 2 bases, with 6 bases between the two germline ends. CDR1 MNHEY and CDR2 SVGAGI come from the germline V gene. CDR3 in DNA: TGTGCCAGCAGTTACGGGGTTAACACCGGGGAGCTGTTTTTT. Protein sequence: CASSYGVNTGELFF.

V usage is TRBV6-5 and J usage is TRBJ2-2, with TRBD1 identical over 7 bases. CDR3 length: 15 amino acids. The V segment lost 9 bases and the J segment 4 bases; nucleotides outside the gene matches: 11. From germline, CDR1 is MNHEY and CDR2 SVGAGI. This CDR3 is CASSGGPPTTGELFF. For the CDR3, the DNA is TGTGCCAGTTCAGGGGGACCACCTACCACCGGGGAGCTGTTTTTT.

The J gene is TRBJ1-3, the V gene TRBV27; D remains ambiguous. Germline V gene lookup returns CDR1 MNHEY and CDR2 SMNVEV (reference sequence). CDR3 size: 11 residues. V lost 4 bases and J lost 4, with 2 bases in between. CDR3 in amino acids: CASSSGNTIYF. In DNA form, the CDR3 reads TGTGCCAGCAGTTCCGGAAACACCATATATTTT.

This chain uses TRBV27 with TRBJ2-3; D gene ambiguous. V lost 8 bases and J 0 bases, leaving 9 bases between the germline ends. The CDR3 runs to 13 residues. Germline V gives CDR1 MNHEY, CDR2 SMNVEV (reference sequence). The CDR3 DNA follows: TGTGCCAGCGCCACCCTTAGCACAGATACGCAGTATTTT. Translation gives CASATLSTDTQYF.

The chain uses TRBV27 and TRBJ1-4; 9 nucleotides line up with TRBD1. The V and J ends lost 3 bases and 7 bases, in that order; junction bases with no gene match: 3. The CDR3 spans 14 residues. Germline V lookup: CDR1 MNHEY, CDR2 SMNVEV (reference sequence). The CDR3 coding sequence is TGTGCCAGCAGTTTCCGGGACAGGGTTGAAAAACTGTTTTTT. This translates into CASSFRDRVEKLFF. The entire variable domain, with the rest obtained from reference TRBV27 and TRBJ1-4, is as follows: EAQVTQNPRYLITVTGKKLTVTCSQNMNHEYMSWYRQDPGLGLRQIYYSMNVEVTDKGDVPEGYKVSRKEKRNFPLILESPSPNQTSLYFCASSFRDRVEKLFFGSGTQLSVL.

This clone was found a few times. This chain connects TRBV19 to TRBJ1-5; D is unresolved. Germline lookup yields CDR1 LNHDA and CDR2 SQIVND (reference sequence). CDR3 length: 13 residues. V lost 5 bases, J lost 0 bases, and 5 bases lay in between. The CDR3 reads CASSFNSNQPQHF. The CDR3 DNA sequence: TGTGCCAGTAGTTTCAATAGCAATCAGCCCCAGCATTTT.

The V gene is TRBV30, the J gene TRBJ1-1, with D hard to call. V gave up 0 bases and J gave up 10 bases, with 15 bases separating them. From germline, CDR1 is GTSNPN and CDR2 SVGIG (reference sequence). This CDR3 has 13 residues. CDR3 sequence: CAWSVNIIGGAFF. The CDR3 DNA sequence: TGTGCCTGGAGTGTAAATATTATAGGTGGAGCTTTCTTT.

The CDR3 reads CASSTLDSPNEKLFF. DNA of the CDR3: TGTGCCAGTAGTACCTTGGACAGCCCCAATGAAAAACTGTTTTTT. The J gene is TRBJ1-4, the V gene TRBV19; D may be TRBD1 (6 bases). Trimming pared 4 bases from V and 5 bases from J, leaving 14 bases between. The CDR3 spans 15 residues. Germline CDR1 is LNHDA and CDR2 is SQIVND (reference sequence). Complete variable domain (other parts from reference TRBV19 and TRBJ1-4): DGGITQSPKYLFRKEGQNVTLSCEQNLNHDAMYWYRQDPGQGLRLIYYSQIVNDFQKGDIAEGYSVSREKKESFPLTVTSAQKNPTAFYLCASSTLDSPNEKLFFGSGTQLSVL.

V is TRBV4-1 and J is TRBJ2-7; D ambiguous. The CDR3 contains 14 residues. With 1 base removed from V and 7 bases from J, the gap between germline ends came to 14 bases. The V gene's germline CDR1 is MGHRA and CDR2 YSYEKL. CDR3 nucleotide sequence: TGCGCCAGCAGCCAAGTAACTACCGTTAAAGAGCAGTACTTC. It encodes CASSQVTTVKEQYF.

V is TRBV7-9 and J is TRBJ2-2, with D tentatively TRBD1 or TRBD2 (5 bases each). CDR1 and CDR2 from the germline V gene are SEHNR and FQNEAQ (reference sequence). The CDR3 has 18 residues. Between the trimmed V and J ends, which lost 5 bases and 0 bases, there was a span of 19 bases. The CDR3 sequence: CASSKRPLTDPNTGELFF. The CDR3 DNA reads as TGTGCCAGCAGCAAGCGGCCCTTGACAGATCCGAACACCGGGGAGCTGTTTTTT. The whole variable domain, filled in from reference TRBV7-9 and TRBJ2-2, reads DTGVSQNPRHKITKRGQNVTFRCDPISEHNRLYWYRQTLGQGPEFLTYFQNEAQLEKSRLLSDRFSAERPKGSFSTLEIQRTEQGDSAMYLCASSKRPLTDPNTGELFFGEGSRLTVL.

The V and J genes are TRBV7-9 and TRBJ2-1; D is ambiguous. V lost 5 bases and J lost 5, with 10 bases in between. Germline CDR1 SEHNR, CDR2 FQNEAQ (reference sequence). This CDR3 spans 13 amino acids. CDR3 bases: TGTGCCAGCAGCCCACTTCGGAACAATGAGCAGTTCTTC. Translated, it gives CASSPLRNNEQFF.

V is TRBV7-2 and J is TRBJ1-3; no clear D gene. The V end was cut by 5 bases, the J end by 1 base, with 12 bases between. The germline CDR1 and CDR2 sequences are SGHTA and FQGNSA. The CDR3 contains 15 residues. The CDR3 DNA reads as TGTGCCAGCAGCCCCTCGGCCCTTTCTGGAAACACCATATATTTT. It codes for CASSPSALSGNTIYF. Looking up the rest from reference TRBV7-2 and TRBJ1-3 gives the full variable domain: GAGVSQSPSNKVTEKGKDVELRCDPISGHTALYWYRQSLGQGLEFLIYFQGNSAPDKSGLPSDRFSAERTGGSVSTLTIQRTQQEDSAVYLCASSPSALSGNTIYFGEGSWLTVV.

The CDR3 is CASSKDKFYGYTF. CDR3 coding DNA: TGTGCCAGCAGCAAAGACAAATTCTATGGCTACACCTTC. The chain employs TRBV21-1 and TRBJ1-2; the D call of TRBD1 is as the table states it, not checked on the DNA. TRBV21-1 is a known pseudogene. The CDR3 is made up of 13 amino acids.

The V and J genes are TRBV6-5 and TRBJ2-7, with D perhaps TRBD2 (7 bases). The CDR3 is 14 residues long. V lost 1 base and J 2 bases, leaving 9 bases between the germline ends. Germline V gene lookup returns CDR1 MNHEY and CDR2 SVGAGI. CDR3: CASSYYGGPYEQYF. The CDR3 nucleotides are TGTGCCAGCAGTTACTACGGGGGGCCCTACGAGCAGTACTTC.

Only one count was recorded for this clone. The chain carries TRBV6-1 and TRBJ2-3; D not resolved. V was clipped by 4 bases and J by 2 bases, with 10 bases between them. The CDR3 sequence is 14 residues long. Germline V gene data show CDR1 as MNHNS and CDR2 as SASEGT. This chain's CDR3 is CASSGASTTDTQYF. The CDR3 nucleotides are TGTGCCAGCAGTGGAGCGTCAACCACAGATACGCAGTATTTT.

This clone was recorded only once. CDR3 loop: CASSLSGTPQLFF. Written as DNA, the CDR3 is TGTGCCAGCAGTTTATCAGGGACCCCACAGCTGTTTTTT. The rearrangement links TRBV27 to TRBJ2-2; tentatively, D is TRBD1 or TRBD2 (5 bases each). The germline V gene has CDR1 MNHEY and CDR2 SMNVEV (reference sequence). This CDR3 is built from 13 residues. Trimming left V 0 bases short and J 12 bases short, with 11 bases between.

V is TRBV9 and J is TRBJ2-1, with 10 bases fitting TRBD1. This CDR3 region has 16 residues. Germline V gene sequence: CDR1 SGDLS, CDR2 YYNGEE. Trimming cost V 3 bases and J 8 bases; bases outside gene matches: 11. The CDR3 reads CASSATGTGDRHEQFF. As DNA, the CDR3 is TGTGCCAGCAGCGCTACCGGGACAGGGGATCGCCATGAGCAGTTCTTC.

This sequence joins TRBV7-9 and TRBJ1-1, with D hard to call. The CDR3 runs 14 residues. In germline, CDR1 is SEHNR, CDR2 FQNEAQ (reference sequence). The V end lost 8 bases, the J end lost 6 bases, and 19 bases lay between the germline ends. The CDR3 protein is CASDLTPGTPEAFF. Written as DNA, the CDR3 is TGTGCCAGCGACCTCACTCCGGGTACCCCTGAAGCTTTCTTT.

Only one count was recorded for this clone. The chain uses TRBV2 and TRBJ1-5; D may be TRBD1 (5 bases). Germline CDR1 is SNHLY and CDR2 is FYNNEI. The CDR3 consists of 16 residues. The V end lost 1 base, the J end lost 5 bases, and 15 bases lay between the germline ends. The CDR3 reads CASSEDAAGIYQPQHF. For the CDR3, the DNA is TGTGCCAGCAGTGAAGACGCGGCAGGGATCTATCAGCCCCAGCATTTT.

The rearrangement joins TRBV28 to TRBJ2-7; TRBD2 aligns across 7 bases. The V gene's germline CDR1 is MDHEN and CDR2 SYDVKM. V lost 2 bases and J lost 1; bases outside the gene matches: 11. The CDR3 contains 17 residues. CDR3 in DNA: TGTGCCAGCAGTTTAATGGCCGGGGGGATCCTTTCCTACGAGCAGTACTTC. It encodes CASSLMAGGILSYEQYF.

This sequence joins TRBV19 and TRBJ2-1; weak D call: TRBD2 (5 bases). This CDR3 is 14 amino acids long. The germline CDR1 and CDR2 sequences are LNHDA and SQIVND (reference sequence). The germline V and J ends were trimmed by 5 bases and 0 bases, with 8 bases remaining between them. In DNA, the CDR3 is TGTGCCAGTAGTCCTCGGGGCTCCTACAATGAGCAGTTCTTC. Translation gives CASSPRGSYNEQFF.

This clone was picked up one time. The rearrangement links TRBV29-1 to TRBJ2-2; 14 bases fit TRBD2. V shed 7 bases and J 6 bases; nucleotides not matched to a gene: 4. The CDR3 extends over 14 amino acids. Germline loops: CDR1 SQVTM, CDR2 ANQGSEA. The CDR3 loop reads CSAEGLAGAGELFF. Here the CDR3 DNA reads TGCAGCGCGGAGGGACTAGCGGGAGCCGGGGAGCTGTTTTTT.

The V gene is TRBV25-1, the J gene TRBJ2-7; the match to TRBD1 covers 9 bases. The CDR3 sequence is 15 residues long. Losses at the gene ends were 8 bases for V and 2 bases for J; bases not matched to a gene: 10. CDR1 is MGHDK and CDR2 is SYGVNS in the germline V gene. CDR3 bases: TGTGCCAGCCGCTACGGGACAGGGAATGCCTACGAGCAGTACTTC. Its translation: CASRYGTGNAYEQYF.

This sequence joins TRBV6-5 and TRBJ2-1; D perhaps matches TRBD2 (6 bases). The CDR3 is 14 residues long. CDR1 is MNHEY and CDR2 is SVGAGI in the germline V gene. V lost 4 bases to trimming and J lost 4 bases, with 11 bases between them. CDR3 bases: TGTGCCAGCAGTTCGCAACTAGCATACAATGAGCAGTTCTTC. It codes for CASSSQLAYNEQFF.

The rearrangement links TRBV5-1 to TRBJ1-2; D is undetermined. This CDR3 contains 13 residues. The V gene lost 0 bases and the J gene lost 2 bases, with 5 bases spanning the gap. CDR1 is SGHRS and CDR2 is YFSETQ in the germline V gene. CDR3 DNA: TGCGCCAGCAGCTTGGACAGCAACTATGGCTACACCTTC. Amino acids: CASSLDSNYGYTF. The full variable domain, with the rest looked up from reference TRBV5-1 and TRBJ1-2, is KAGVTQTPRYLIKTRGQQVTLSCSPISGHRSVSWYQQTPGQGLQFLFEYFSETQRNKGNFPGRFSGRQFSNSRSEMNVSTLELGDSALYLCASSLDSNYGYTFGSGTRLTVV.